This T cell receptor beta chain was captured in a study of blood T cell repertoires in COVID-19. Study-wide background: The analysed material was cDNA or gDNA that came from T cells, B-cell-depleted T cells, or PBMCs.

Per the original methods: Using reference gene primer amplification, nucleated cell counts were estimated. Assay: immunoSEQ multiplex PCR; the TCRdb copy retains only in-frame clones and omits some. V and J calls and clone size are those listed in that table; D and trimming were worked out from the DNA. This sample has around 260,000 clones, with 85% found just once. The sequencing input was peripheral blood. The clonotype comes from a human donor in a cohort sampled during active COVID-19.

CDR3 region: CSASLREGRDEQFF. CDR3 coding DNA: TGCAGTGCTAGTTTACGGGAGGGGAGGGATGAGCAGTTCTTC. V usage is TRBV20-1 and J usage is TRBJ2-1; TRBD2 matches 8 bases. J was trimmed by 8 bases and V by 3 bases; bases with no gene match: 9. This CDR3 has 14 amino acids. CDR1 DFQATT and CDR2 SNEGSKA come from the germline V gene (reference sequence).